The present entry profiles one T cell receptor (beta chain) with its context. The investigators made TCR beta cDNA from roughly 0.45 ug total RNA, using a constant-region primer. Nested multiplex PCR, run for three rounds with slightly modified ARM-PCR, yielded TCR beta libraries. Forward primers for TRBV1-TRBV30 and a C-beta reverse primer served the first two PCR rounds, at roughly 10 cycles each. Using its own MiXCR run on the multiplex PCR reads, TCRdb lists one record per CDR3 protein. This table has about 23,000 distinct CDR3 sequences, 75% to 80% appearing once. Both RNA and DNA were isolated together from approximately 20-30 mg of bulk tissue that had not been sorted. This specimen comes from a study of tumor-infiltrating lymphocytes in primary liver carcinoma. Study overall: All patients, whether men or women, fell within 30 to 69 years of age.

The CDR3 runs 15 residues. V was clipped by 7 bases and J by 6 bases; unmatched bases: 13. The TCR comes from a woman in her thirties with primary liver carcinoma and hepatitis B virus infection. Material for sequencing was liver tumor tissue from sampling region 5. Subset noted: tumor region T5, tumor centre. The chain combines TRBV12-3 or TRBV12-4 with TRBJ2-3; 7 nucleotides match TRBD2. DNA for the CDR3: TGTGCCAGCATCCTTGAGGGTGTTAGCGGGGATACGCAGTATTTT. This encodes CASILEGVSGDTQYF.